This passage covers 12 T cell receptor beta chains from one sample sequenced in a study of blood T cell repertoires in COVID-19. The protocol was immunoSEQ multiplex PCR, while the TCRdb copy is restricted to in-frame clones and leaves out a portion. The sample carries around 56,000 clones, about 86% recorded once. The specimen sequenced was peripheral blood. All receptors derive from an elderly woman with active or convalescent COVID-19.

The rearrangement joins TRBV5-6 to TRBJ1-5; D call uncertain. V was clipped by 2 bases and J by 2 bases, with 11 bases between them. The CDR3 is made up of 15 amino acids. The V gene's germline CDR1 is SGHDT and CDR2 YYEEEE. In DNA, the CDR3 is TGTGCCAGCAGCTTAGGGAGTTTCGGCAATCAGCCCCAGCATTTT. Its protein product is CASSLGSFGNQPQHF.

This sequence joins TRBV12-3 or TRBV12-4 and TRBJ2-1; tentative D call: TRBD2 (6 bases). The CDR3 contains 12 residues. V lost 5 bases and J lost 12, with 14 bases in between. In DNA form, the CDR3 reads TGTGCCAGCAGTGCCCTCCTAGCGTTGCAGTTCTTC. Amino acids: CASSALLALQFF.

This chain connects TRBV7-6 to TRBJ2-5, with D possibly being TRBD2 (5 bases). CDR1 SGHVS and CDR2 FNYEAQ come from the germline V gene. The CDR3 consists of 13 residues. V was trimmed by 2 bases and J by 5 bases, leaving 9 bases between them. CDR3 bases: TGTGCCAGCAGCTTATCGGGGATCGAGACCCAGTACTTC. The encoded protein is CASSLSGIETQYF.

The chain joins TRBV6-6 to TRBJ1-1; 9 bases fit TRBD1. The CDR3 totals 14 residues. Germline V lookup: CDR1 MNHNY, CDR2 SVGAGI (reference sequence). V lost 6 bases and J lost 1; bases outside the gene matches: 3. CDR3 loop: CASSLDRGNTEAFF. Written as DNA, the CDR3 is TGTGCCAGCAGCTTGGACAGGGGGAACACTGAAGCTTTCTTT.

The genes are TRBV6-5 and TRBJ1-2; 9 bases are a match to TRBD1. Germline V gene sequence: CDR1 MNHEY, CDR2 SVGAGI. CDR3 length equals 15 residues. J was trimmed by 3 bases and V by 0 bases; bases with no gene match: 2. CDR3: CASSYSTGGHYGYTF. The CDR3 nucleotides are TGTGCCAGCAGTTACTCTACAGGGGGCCACTATGGCTACACCTTC.

The genes are TRBV3-1 (or the pseudogene TRBV3-2) and TRBJ1-2; a weak D match, TRBD1 (5 bases). Germline V gives CDR1 LGHDT, CDR2 YNNKEL (reference sequence). V was shortened by 0 bases and J by 6 bases, with 20 bases between the two germline ends. This CDR3 is built from 17 residues. The CDR3 sequence: CASSQEHAGGWGDGYTF. The CDR3 bases are TGTGCCAGCAGCCAAGAACACGCGGGAGGCTGGGGCGATGGCTACACCTTC.

J is TRBJ1-2 and V is TRBV7-9; no reliable D call. V was clipped by 1 base and J by 0 bases, with 6 bases between them. Germline CDR1 reads SEHNR; CDR2 reads FQNEAQ (reference sequence). The length of the CDR3 is 14 residues. The CDR3 nucleotides read TGTGCCAGCAGCTTAGAGTCGGCTAACTATGGCTACACCTTC. This gives the protein CASSLESANYGYTF.

CDR3 DNA sequence: TGCGCCAGCAGCCAAGATCGGAGGGGCACCGGGGAGCTGTTTTTT. Its translation is CASSQDRRGTGELFF. The chain carries TRBV4-3 and TRBJ2-2, with D perhaps matching TRBD2 (6 bases). The CDR3 length is 15 residues. With 0 bases removed from V and 4 bases from J, the gap between germline ends came to 9 bases. CDR1 LGHNA and CDR2 YSLEER come from the germline V gene.

The chain joins TRBV10-1 to TRBJ2-2; 10 bases fit TRBD2. Germline V gene sequence: CDR1 WNHNN, CDR2 SYGVQD (reference sequence). Trimming took 6 bases from V and 4 from J; bases not matched to a gene: 5. CDR3 size: 15 residues. CDR3 protein: CASSLTSGFTGELFF. Here the CDR3 DNA reads TGCGCCAGCAGCCTGACTAGCGGGTTCACCGGGGAGCTGTTTTTT.

Points on this clone: A junction end diverges from the germline sequence, so it may reflect a read error. The rearrangement joins TRBV11-2 to TRBJ1-2; no firm D call. CDR1 and CDR2 from the germline V gene are SGHAT and FQNNGV. The CDR3 sequence is 12 residues long. The CDR3 is CASAVGDYGHTF. DNA for the CDR3: TGTGCCAGCGCGGTCGGCGACTATGGCCACACCTTC.

This chain connects TRBV29-1 to TRBJ1-3; maybe TRBD1 (6 bases). Trimming removed 7 bases from V and 2 bases from J, with 9 bases in between. The CDR3 loop spans 12 amino acids. Germline assignment: CDR1 SQVTM and CDR2 ANQGSEA. The CDR3 here is CSAGQAGNTIYF. CDR3 coding DNA: TGCAGCGCGGGACAAGCTGGAAACACCATATATTTT.

V and J are TRBV18 and TRBJ1-2, with 10 bases identical to TRBD1. The CDR3 loop spans 18 amino acids. Germline V gives CDR1 KGHSH, CDR2 LQKENI. J was trimmed by 0 bases and V by 0 bases; bases with no gene match: 7. This chain's CDR3 is CASSPPGTGARANYGYTF. The DNA for the CDR3 is TGTGCCAGCTCACCACCGGGGACAGGGGCCCGAGCTAACTATGGCTACACCTTC.